This is a list of T cell receptor beta chains from one sample in a study of CD8 T cells in ankylosing spondylitis. From the 5' RACE reads, TCRdb called clonotypes with MiXCR, one entry per CDR3 protein. The repertoire holds 150,000 or so distinct CDR3 sequences, around a third seen once, with 6% in the top ten. The sequencing sample was made of synovial fluid, either unsorted or a sorted T cell fraction (not recorded which). Receptors were obtained from a male donor with ankylosing spondylitis. The CDR3 runs from the conserved cysteine through the conserved F or W. The order of the fields is CDR3 protein, CDR3 DNA, V gene, clone size, J gene, D gene. A D gene is named only where the DNA matches it firmly. Not every row has a clone size; where given, it reads once, few, many or a size class.

CASSGTSGGTDTQYF	TGCGCCAGCAGCGGAACTAGCGGGGGCACAGATACGCAGTATTTT	TRBV5-1	.	TRBJ2-3	TRBD2
CASSYSLEQIYGYTF	TGTGCCAGCAGTTACTCCCTGGAACAGATCTATGGCTACACCTTC	TRBV6-5	few	TRBJ1-2	.
CASSPGRGIGYNSPLHF	TGTGCCAGCAGCCCGGGGAGGGGAATCGGCTATAATTCACCCCTCCACTTT	TRBV27	.	TRBJ1-6	.
CAISPGADADEQFF	TGTGCCATCAGTCCGGGAGCCGACGCGGATGAGCAGTTCTTC	TRBV10-3	.	TRBJ2-1	.
CSASSHSNEQFF	TGCAGTGCTAGTTCCCACAGCAATGAGCAGTTCTTC	TRBV20-1	.	TRBJ2-1	.
CSARAGLPSYNSPLHF	TGCAGTGCTAGAGCGGGACTGCCCTCCTATAATTCACCCCTCCACTTT	TRBV20-1	few	TRBJ1-6	.
CASSPDRVNSPLHF	TGTGCCAGCTCACCGGACAGGGTTAATTCACCCCTCCACTTT	TRBV18	.	TRBJ1-6	TRBD1
CASRPRFLAGGPYNEQFF	TGTGCCAGCAGGCCACGCTTCCTAGCGGGAGGCCCCTACAATGAGCAGTTCTTC	TRBV6-2/TRBV6-3	.	TRBJ2-1	TRBD2
CASSQQPGQGIYGYTF	TGTGCCAGCAGCCAACAACCAGGACAGGGCATTTATGGCTACACCTTC	TRBV4-2	.	TRBJ1-2	TRBD1
CASSVRLAGETQYF	TGTGCCAGCAGTGTGAGGCTAGCGGGAGAGACCCAGTACTTC	TRBV6-1	many	TRBJ2-5	TRBD2
CACSRGRGYTEAFF	TGTGCCTGCTCGCGGGGCAGGGGGTACACTGAAGCTTTCTTT	TRBV12-3/TRBV12-4	.	TRBJ1-1	TRBD1
CASSRSGGPSYEQYF	TGTGCCAGCAGTCGTAGCGGGGGGCCCTCCTACGAGCAGTACTTC	TRBV7-2	.	TRBJ2-7	TRBD2
CSARASGRQTEAFF	TGCAGTGCTAGAGCCTCAGGCAGACAGACTGAAGCTTTCTTT	TRBV20-1	.	TRBJ1-1	.
CSATGTNTGELFF	TGCAGTGCTACCGGAACGAACACCGGGGAGCTGTTTTTT	TRBV20-1	.	TRBJ2-2	.
CASSSTVGYTEAFF	TGTGCCAGCAGTTCCACGGTGGGGTACACTGAAGCTTTCTTT	TRBV7-9	many	TRBJ1-1	.
CASSPRGGGQETQYF	TGTGCCAGCAGCCCCCGCGGGGGAGGGCAAGAGACCCAGTACTTC	TRBV21-1	few	TRBJ2-5	.
CASSYDSGQVRIF	TGTGCCAGCAGTTATGATTCGGGACAGGTTAGGATCTTC	TRBV6-5	few	TRBJ2-1	TRBD1
CASKGTSGKPSSDEQFF	TGTGCCAGCAAAGGGACTAGCGGGAAACCTTCCTCGGATGAGCAGTTCTTC	TRBV5-6	many	TRBJ2-1	TRBD2
CASSPWGSLQGRGYTF	TGTGCCAGCTCACCATGGGGTTCCCTACAGGGGCGCGGCTACACCTTC	TRBV18	.	TRBJ1-2	TRBD1
CASRPGQGVSYGYTF	TGTGCCAGCAGGCCCGGACAGGGGGTCTCCTATGGCTACACCTTC	TRBV2	many	TRBJ1-2	TRBD1
CSAEARGRNTEAFF	TGCAGTGCAGAAGCCAGGGGGCGTAACACTGAAGCTTTCTTT	TRBV20-1	.	TRBJ1-1	TRBD1
CASSGGYTGELFF	TGTGCCAGCAGTGGGGGCTACACCGGGGAGCTGTTTTTT	TRBV6-1	.	TRBJ2-2	.
CASSVSGAMNTEAFF	TGTGCCAGCAGCGTGTCAGGCGCCATGAACACTGAAGCTTTCTTT	TRBV9	.	TRBJ1-1	.
CSVGTSGADTQYF	TGCAGCGTCGGGACTAGCGGGGCAGATACGCAGTATTTT	TRBV29-1	many	TRBJ2-3	TRBD2
CASSQGRLYEQYF	TGTGCCAGCAGCCAAGGGCGCCTGTACGAGCAGTACTTC	TRBV3-1	many	TRBJ2-7	.
CATSGQGSGNGYTF	TGTGCCACCAGTGGGCAGGGGAGTGGGAATGGCTACACCTTC	TRBV24-1	.	TRBJ1-2	.
CATSGTNTGELFF	TGTGCCACCTCCGGGACAAACACCGGGGAGCTGTTTTTT	TRBV24-1	few	TRBJ2-2	.
CSARDDLRSSTADTQYF	TGCAGTGCTAGAGATGACCTCCGGAGCTCGACAGCAGATACGCAGTATTTT	TRBV20-1	many	TRBJ2-3	.
CASSLVFLGASTEAFF	TGCGCCAGCAGCTTGGTTTTTTTGGGGGCGTCTACTGAAGCTTTCTTT	TRBV5-1	.	TRBJ1-1	.
CSARASGGYEQYF	TGCAGTGCTAGGGCCAGCGGGGGGTACGAGCAGTACTTC	TRBV20-1	.	TRBJ2-7	TRBD2
CAISESGGAMFGYTF	TGTGCCATCAGTGAGTCGGGCGGGGCCATGTTTGGCTACACCTTC	TRBV10-3	.	TRBJ1-2	.
CASSRAPNSPLHF	TGTGCCAGCAGCAGGGCCCCCAATTCACCCCTCCACTTT	TRBV2	.	TRBJ1-6	.
CSARTSLYNEQFF	TGCAGTGCTAGGACTAGCCTTTACAATGAGCAGTTCTTC	TRBV20-1	.	TRBJ2-1	TRBD2
CASSLARGNLLAEQFF	TGTGCCAGCAGCTTGGCAAGGGGAAACCTTTTGGCTGAGCAGTTCTTC	TRBV5-4	.	TRBJ2-1	.
CASSLPSGYNEQFF	TGTGCCAGCAGTTTACCTAGCGGTTACAATGAGCAGTTCTTC	TRBV28	few	TRBJ2-1	TRBD2
CASSEVGTYLRGDTQYF	TGCGCCAGCAGTGAGGTTGGGACTTACCTGCGGGGAGATACGCAGTATTTT	TRBV10-2	.	TRBJ2-3	.
CASSRTGDRDTEAFF	TGTGCCAGCAGTCGGACAGGTGACAGAGACACTGAAGCTTTCTTT	TRBV12-3/TRBV12-4	.	TRBJ1-1	TRBD1
CASSLRLAGGRNNEQFF	TGTGCCAGCAGCTTACGACTAGCGGGGGGTCGGAACAATGAGCAGTTCTTC	TRBV7-2	.	TRBJ2-1	TRBD2
CASRPPGQGSHEQYF	TGTGCCAGCAGGCCCCCGGGACAGGGCTCCCACGAGCAGTACTTC	TRBV28	.	TRBJ2-7	TRBD1
CAIQQANYEQYF	TGTGCCATTCAGCAGGCTAACTACGAGCAGTACTTC	TRBV2	few	TRBJ2-7	.
CASSSTGSGYTF	TGTGCCAGCTCATCGACAGGGTCAGGCTACACCTTC	TRBV18	.	TRBJ1-2	TRBD1